Presented here are 5 T cell receptor beta chains from one specimen sequenced in a study of cytomegalovirus exposure and HLA in healthy donors. Researchers ran the PCR with 60 Vbeta and 13 Jbeta primers. Here immunoSEQ multiplex PCR was the method, and the copy in TCRdb shows in-frame clones only, minus some. The sample yields about 150,000 clones, under 80% seen once. Sequences were obtained from PBMCs. All receptors come from a man aged 18 to 30 in good health and CMV-seropositive.

V is TRBV7-2 and J is TRBJ2-7; D unresolved. Trimming removed 2 bases at V and 5 bases at J, with 13 bases between. This CDR3 is 14 amino acids long. Per germline, CDR1 SGHTA and CDR2 FQGNSA. Here the CDR3 DNA reads TGTGCCAGCAGCTTAATCCGTCCCCTAGACGAGCAGTACTTC. It yields the protein CASSLIRPLDEQYF.

V usage is TRBV15 and J usage is TRBJ1-6; no clear D gene. With 5 bases removed from V and 8 bases from J, the gap between germline ends came to 16 bases. Germline V gene lookup returns CDR1 LNHNV and CDR2 YYDKDF (reference sequence). The CDR3 contains 15 residues. The CDR3 bases are TGTGCCACCAGCGGTAACATTAAACCTTATTCACCCCTCCACTTT. It encodes CATSGNIKPYSPLHF.

This clone came up a few times. The chain uses TRBV6-6 and TRBJ1-5; D not certain. The CDR3 is made up of 13 amino acids. Germline V CDR1 and CDR2: MNHNY, SVGAGI (reference sequence). The germline V and J ends were trimmed by 5 bases and 0 bases, with 5 bases remaining between them. CDR3 bases: TGTGCCAGCAGTCCCTATAGCAATCAGCCCCAGCATTTT. It translates to CASSPYSNQPQHF.

CDR3 protein: CAWRDFSGGRVGYTF. Here the CDR3 DNA reads TGTGCCTGGAGGGACTTTTCCGGGGGGCGAGTTGGCTACACCTTC. The chain links TRBV30 to TRBJ1-2; maybe TRBD1 (6 bases). There are 15 residues in the CDR3. Germline-derived CDR1 and CDR2 are GTSNPN and SVGIG (reference sequence). Trimming cost V 3 bases and J 7 bases, with 21 bases left between them.

The V call is TRBV28, the J call TRBJ2-7; weak D call: TRBD2 (6 bases). V lost 3 bases to trimming and J lost 0 bases, with 12 bases between them. The CDR3 spans 15 residues. Germline assignment: CDR1 MDHEN and CDR2 SYDVKM. The CDR3 DNA reads as TGTGCCAGCAGTTTGGCGGGGTATAGCTCCTACGAGCAGTACTTC. This translates into CASSLAGYSSYEQYF.